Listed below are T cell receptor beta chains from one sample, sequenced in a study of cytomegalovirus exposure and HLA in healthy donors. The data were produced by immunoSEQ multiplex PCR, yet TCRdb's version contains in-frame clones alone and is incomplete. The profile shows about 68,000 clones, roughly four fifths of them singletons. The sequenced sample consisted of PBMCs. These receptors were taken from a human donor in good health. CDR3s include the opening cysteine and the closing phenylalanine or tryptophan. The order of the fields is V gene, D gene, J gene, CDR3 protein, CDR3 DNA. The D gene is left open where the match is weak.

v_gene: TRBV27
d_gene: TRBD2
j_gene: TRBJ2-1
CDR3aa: CASSIGLADYNEQFF
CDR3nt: TGTGCCAGCAGTATCGGACTAGCGGATTACAATGAGCAGTTCTTC

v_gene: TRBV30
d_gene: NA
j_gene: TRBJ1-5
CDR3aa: CAWNEGLSNQPQHF
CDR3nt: TGTGCCTGGAATGAGGGATTGAGCAATCAGCCCCAGCATTTT

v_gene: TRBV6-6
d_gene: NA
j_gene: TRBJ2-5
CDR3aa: CASVRGHRETQYF
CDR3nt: TGTGCCAGCGTAAGGGGCCACAGGGAGACCCAGTACTTC

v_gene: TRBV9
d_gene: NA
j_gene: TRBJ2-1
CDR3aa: CASSVTSSYNEQFF
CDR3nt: TGTGCCAGCAGCGTAACTAGCTCCTACAATGAGCAGTTCTTC

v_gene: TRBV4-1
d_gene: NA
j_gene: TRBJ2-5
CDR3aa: CASSKIPGFQETQYF
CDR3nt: TGCGCCAGCAGCAAGATACCCGGTTTCCAAGAGACCCAGTACTTC

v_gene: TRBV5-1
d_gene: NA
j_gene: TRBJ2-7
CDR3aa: CASSLAFDASSYEQYF
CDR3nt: TGCGCCAGCAGCTTGGCGTTCGACGCTAGCTCCTACGAGCAGTACTTC

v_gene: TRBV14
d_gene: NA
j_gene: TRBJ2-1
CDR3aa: CASSPVSYNEQFF
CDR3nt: TGTGCCAGCAGCCCCGTTAGCTACAATGAGCAGTTCTTC

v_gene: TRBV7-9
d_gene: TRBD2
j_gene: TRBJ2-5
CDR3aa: CASSSSGRLAGRRETQYF
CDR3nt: TGTGCCAGCAGCTCTTCGGGAAGACTAGCGGGGCGGAGAGAGACCCAGTACTTC

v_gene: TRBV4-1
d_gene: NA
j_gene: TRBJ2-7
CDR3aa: CASSQVSGSSYEQYF
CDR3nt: TGCGCCAGCAGCCAAGTGAGTGGGAGCTCCTACGAGCAGTACTTC

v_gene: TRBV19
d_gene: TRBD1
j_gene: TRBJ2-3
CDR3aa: CASSIGTGLKTDTQYF
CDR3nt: TGTGCCAGTAGTATAGGGACAGGTCTTAAGACAGATACGCAGTATTTT